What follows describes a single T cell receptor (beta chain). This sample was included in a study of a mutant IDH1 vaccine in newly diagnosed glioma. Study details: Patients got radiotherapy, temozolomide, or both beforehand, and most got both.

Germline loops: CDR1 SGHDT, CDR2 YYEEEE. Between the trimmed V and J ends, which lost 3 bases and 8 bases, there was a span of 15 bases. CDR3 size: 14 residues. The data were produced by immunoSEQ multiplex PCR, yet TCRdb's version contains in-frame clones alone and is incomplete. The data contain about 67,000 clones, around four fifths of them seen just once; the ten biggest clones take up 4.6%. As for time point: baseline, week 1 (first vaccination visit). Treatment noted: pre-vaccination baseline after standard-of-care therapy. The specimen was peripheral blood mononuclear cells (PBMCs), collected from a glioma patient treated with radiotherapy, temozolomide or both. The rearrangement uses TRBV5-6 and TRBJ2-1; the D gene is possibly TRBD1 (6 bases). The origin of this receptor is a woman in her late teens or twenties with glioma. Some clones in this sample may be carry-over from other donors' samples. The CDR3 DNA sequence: TGTGCCAGCAGCTCACGGACAGATGATCATGAGCAGTTCTTC. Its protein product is CASSSRTDDHEQFF.